The 19 T cell receptor beta chains presented below share a single source sample, sequenced in a study of identical twins. Each CDR3 protein is one row after TCRdb ran MiXCR on the 5' RACE reads. The data show around 490,000 distinct CDR3 sequences, approximately 20% seen once. This sample was also put to use in a study of yellow fever vaccine responses in identical twins.

The sample taken for sequencing was CD4+ T cells sorted from blood. The receptors come from a woman younger than 35 in good health.

This clonotype was seen only a few times. This chain connects TRBV12-3 or TRBV12-4 to TRBJ2-1; D might be TRBD2 (5 bases). Trimming took off 2 bases at V and 0 bases at J, with 8 bases between the two ends. This CDR3 is built from 15 residues. The CDR3 sequence is CASSLRRNSYNEQFF. CDR3 coding DNA: TGTGCCAGCAGTTTACGGAGGAACTCCTACAATGAGCAGTTCTTC.

This sequence joins TRBV7-8 and TRBJ2-1; no clear D. This CDR3 contains 14 residues. Trimming stripped 6 bases from V and 6 bases from J, with 15 bases between. Germline CDR1 SGHVS, CDR2 FQNEAQ. The CDR3 nucleotides are TGTGCCAGCAGTCACCGGGCCGAGCCCAATGAGCAGTTCTTC. This codes for CASSHRAEPNEQFF.

This clonotype was detected only a few times. The V and J genes are TRBV5-1 and TRBJ2-3; 8 bases agree with TRBD1. This CDR3 comprises 16 residues. Germline values: CDR1 SGHRS, CDR2 YFSETQ. V lost 4 bases, J lost 3 bases, and 10 bases stayed unmatched. The CDR3 sequence is CASSPTLGQGTDTQYF. In nucleotides, the CDR3 is TGCGCCAGCAGCCCAACCCTTGGACAGGGAACAGATACGCAGTATTTT.

The rearrangement links TRBV12-3 or TRBV12-4 to TRBJ2-2, with D perhaps TRBD1 (5 bases). With 6 bases removed from V and 7 bases from J, the gap between germline ends came to 12 bases. The CDR3 is made up of 13 amino acids. The CDR3 DNA follows: TGTGCCAGCAGGTCTCTAGGGGTCGGGGAGCTGTTTTTT. Its protein product is CASRSLGVGELFF.

The V call is TRBV12-3 or TRBV12-4, the J call TRBJ2-1; 8 nucleotides match TRBD2. This CDR3 has 17 residues. V was pared by 10 bases and J by 0 bases, with 14 bases of the junction left unmatched. The CDR3 DNA reads TGTGCCACCCTAAAGTTAGCGGGGAAGAGCTCCTACAATGAGCAGTTCTTC. Its translation: CATLKLAGKSSYNEQFF.

This clonotype showed up just a few times. The genes are TRBV27 and TRBJ2-1, with 8 bases that match TRBD2. V trimming: 6 bases; J trimming: 6 bases; junction bases outside the gene matches: 7. The germline gives CDR1 MNHEY, CDR2 SMNVEV (reference sequence). The CDR3 extends over 14 amino acids. This CDR3 reads CASRRGVDSNEQFF. The CDR3 region has the DNA TGTGCCAGCAGGCGGGGGGTGGATAGCAATGAGCAGTTCTTC.

This clonotype was detected ten times or more. Relative to the germline gene, one junction end is altered; a read error may explain this. The chain carries TRBV5-1 and TRBJ2-1; TRBD2 matches 9 bases. CDR1 is SGHRS and CDR2 is YFSETQ in the germline V gene. This CDR3 has 15 residues. The CDR3 region is CASSLSGSPYNEQFF. The CDR3 DNA follows: TGTGCCAGCAGCCTTAGCGGGAGTCCCTACAATGAGCAGTTCTTC.

This clonotype was counted between two and nine times. The V gene is TRBV6-1, the J gene TRBJ2-6; 8 positions agree with TRBD1. The V gene's germline CDR1 is MNHNS and CDR2 SASEGT. V dropped 8 bases and J dropped 0; count of bases not matched to a gene: 6. CDR3 size: 16 residues. The CDR3 loop is CASHRGTFSGANVLTF. In DNA form, the CDR3 reads TGTGCCAGCCACAGGGGGACCTTCTCTGGGGCCAACGTCCTGACTTTC.

The CDR3 DNA follows: TGTGCCAGCAGTCATTATAGGACAGGGTTCAACGAGCAGTACTTC. It encodes CASSHYRTGFNEQYF. V and J are TRBV27 and TRBJ2-7, with 8 bases that match TRBD1. The CDR3 sequence is 15 residues long. Germline lookup yields CDR1 MNHEY and CDR2 SMNVEV (reference sequence). The junction had 11 bases not matched to a gene; V was cut back by 5 bases and J by 5 bases.

The chain recombines TRBV11-1 with TRBJ2-1, with a tentative D call TRBD1 (5 bases). With 1 base removed from V and 5 bases from J, the gap between germline ends came to 9 bases. Germline CDR1 reads SGHAT; CDR2 reads FQDESV (reference sequence). CDR3 length: 14 amino acids. The CDR3 sequence is CASSLGTTNNEQFF. As DNA, the CDR3 is TGTGCCAGCAGCTTAGGGACAACTAACAATGAGCAGTTCTTC.

The chain recombines TRBV2 with TRBJ2-3; 11 bases align to TRBD2. Germline V gene data show CDR1 as SNHLY and CDR2 as FYNNEI. The CDR3 has 15 residues. The V segment lost 6 bases and the J segment 2 bases; nucleotides outside the gene matches: 4. The CDR3, as DNA: TGTGCCAGCAGCGGGACTAGCGGTTACACAGATACGCAGTATTTT. This gives the protein CASSGTSGYTDTQYF.

This clonotype showed up many times. V gene TRBV18 combines with J gene TRBJ1-5; TRBD1 matches 8 bases. CDR1 and CDR2 (germline): KGHSH, LQKENI. The CDR3 extends over 15 amino acids. This chain's CDR3 is CASAWGQDNNQPQHF. The CDR3 coding sequence is TGTGCGAGCGCTTGGGGACAGGATAATAATCAGCCCCAGCATTTT.

V gene TRBV28 combines with J gene TRBJ2-1, with D maybe TRBD2 (5 bases). With 5 bases removed from V and 8 bases from J, the gap between germline ends came to 19 bases. Per the germline V gene, CDR1 is MDHEN and CDR2 is SYDVKM. The CDR3 extends over 15 amino acids. CDR3 amino acids: CASSLAGIKRDEQFF. The CDR3 region has the DNA TGTGCCAGCAGTCTAGCCGGGATTAAACGGGATGAGCAGTTCTTC.

The rearrangement links TRBV2 to TRBJ2-5; the D gene is possibly TRBD2 (6 bases). Germline CDR1 SNHLY, CDR2 FYNNEI. V shed 3 bases and J shed 2 bases, with 13 bases lying between them. There are 15 residues in the CDR3. The CDR3 DNA sequence: TGTGCCAGCAGTGATAGGCTAGCGTTACAAGAGACCCAGTACTTC. Translation: CASSDRLALQETQYF.

A few counts support this clonotype. V and J are TRBV2 and TRBJ2-1, with TRBD2 identical over 11 bases. The V gene's germline CDR1 is SNHLY and CDR2 FYNNEI. CDR3 length: 18 amino acids. V lost 6 bases and J lost 0; bases outside the gene matches: 10. Here the CDR3 DNA reads TGTGCCAGCAGCCGTAGGCTAGCGGGAGGAAGCTCCTACAATGAGCAGTTCTTC. Amino acids: CASSRRLAGGSSYNEQFF.

This clonotype was observed a handful of times. J is TRBJ2-1 and V is TRBV28; 11 positions match TRBD2. The germline V gene has CDR1 MDHEN and CDR2 SYDVKM. V was pared by 10 bases and J by 0 bases, with 14 bases of the junction left unmatched. This CDR3 spans 18 amino acids. CDR3 residues: CATRRASGRWSSYNEQFF. The CDR3 DNA reads TGTGCCACCCGTCGGGCTAGCGGGAGGTGGAGCTCCTACAATGAGCAGTTCTTC.

This chain uses TRBV7-8 with TRBJ2-5; 8 nucleotides line up with TRBD1. Germline V gene sequence: CDR1 SGHVS, CDR2 FQNEAQ. The CDR3 loop spans 15 amino acids. V was pared by 7 bases and J by 1 base, with 8 bases of the junction left unmatched. CDR3 sequence reads: CASNQGQASQETQYF. The CDR3 coding sequence is TGTGCCAGCAACCAGGGACAGGCTAGCCAAGAGACCCAGTACTTC.

The chain couples TRBV4-1 to TRBJ2-2; 7 bases are shared with TRBD2. Germline trimming cut 4 bases from V and 7 bases from J; bases unmatched to any gene: 9. The CDR3 consists of 15 residues. Germline CDR1 is MGHRA and CDR2 is YSYEKL. CDR3 sequence reads: CASSPGGGEGGELFF. The CDR3 DNA reads TGCGCCAGCAGCCCAGGCGGGGGAGAGGGCGGGGAGCTGTTTTTT.

The rearrangement links TRBV15 to TRBJ2-5, with 7 bases fitting TRBD2. V shed 3 bases, J shed 1 base, and the junction held 5 bases outside the gene matches. Germline V lookup: CDR1 LNHNV, CDR2 YYDKDF (reference sequence). The CDR3 runs 15 residues. The CDR3 sequence: CATSRDWGGQETQYF. CDR3 DNA: TGTGCCACCAGCAGGGATTGGGGGGGCCAAGAGACCCAGTACTTC. Using reference TRBV15 and TRBJ2-5 for the parts outside the CDR3, the full variable domain is DAMVIQNPRYQVTQFGKPVTLSCSQTLNHNVMYWYQQKSSQAPKLLFHYYDKDFNNEADTPDNFQSRRPNTSFCFLDIRSPGLGDTAMYLCATSRDWGGQETQYFGPGTRLLVL.